This TCR beta chain was observed in a study of cytomegalovirus exposure and HLA in healthy donors. Whole-study findings and limits: Immune exposure information available was restricted to CMV serostatus. V- and J-gene trimming of TCR beta was linked (in a later analysis) to a missense DCLRE1C variant. Per published reports, the classifier diagnosed cytomegalovirus status with high specificity and sensitivity. Productive rates of about 90% or about 30% were seen for most TCR beta V segments in an earlier analysis.

This clone was detected only once. Antigen: not known. 13 Jbeta primers and 60 Vbeta primers were used for the PCR. TCRdb's copy holds only in-frame clones and misses some; the assay was immunoSEQ multiplex PCR. Of approximately 190,000 clones listed, approximately 78% are singletons. The CDR3 totals 19 residues. The V and J ends lost 0 bases and 3 bases, in that order; junction bases with no gene match: 15. The germline CDR1 and CDR2 sequences are SGHNT and YENEEA. The chain recombines TRBV11-3 with TRBJ2-3; 7 bases are shared with TRBD2. This sequence was found in a woman younger than 30 in good health and CMV-seronegative. Material: PBMCs. This CDR3 reads CASSLEPAGSIISTDTQYF. The CDR3 DNA reads TGTGCCAGCAGCTTAGAACCAGCGGGGAGTATAATTAGTACAGATACGCAGTATTTT.